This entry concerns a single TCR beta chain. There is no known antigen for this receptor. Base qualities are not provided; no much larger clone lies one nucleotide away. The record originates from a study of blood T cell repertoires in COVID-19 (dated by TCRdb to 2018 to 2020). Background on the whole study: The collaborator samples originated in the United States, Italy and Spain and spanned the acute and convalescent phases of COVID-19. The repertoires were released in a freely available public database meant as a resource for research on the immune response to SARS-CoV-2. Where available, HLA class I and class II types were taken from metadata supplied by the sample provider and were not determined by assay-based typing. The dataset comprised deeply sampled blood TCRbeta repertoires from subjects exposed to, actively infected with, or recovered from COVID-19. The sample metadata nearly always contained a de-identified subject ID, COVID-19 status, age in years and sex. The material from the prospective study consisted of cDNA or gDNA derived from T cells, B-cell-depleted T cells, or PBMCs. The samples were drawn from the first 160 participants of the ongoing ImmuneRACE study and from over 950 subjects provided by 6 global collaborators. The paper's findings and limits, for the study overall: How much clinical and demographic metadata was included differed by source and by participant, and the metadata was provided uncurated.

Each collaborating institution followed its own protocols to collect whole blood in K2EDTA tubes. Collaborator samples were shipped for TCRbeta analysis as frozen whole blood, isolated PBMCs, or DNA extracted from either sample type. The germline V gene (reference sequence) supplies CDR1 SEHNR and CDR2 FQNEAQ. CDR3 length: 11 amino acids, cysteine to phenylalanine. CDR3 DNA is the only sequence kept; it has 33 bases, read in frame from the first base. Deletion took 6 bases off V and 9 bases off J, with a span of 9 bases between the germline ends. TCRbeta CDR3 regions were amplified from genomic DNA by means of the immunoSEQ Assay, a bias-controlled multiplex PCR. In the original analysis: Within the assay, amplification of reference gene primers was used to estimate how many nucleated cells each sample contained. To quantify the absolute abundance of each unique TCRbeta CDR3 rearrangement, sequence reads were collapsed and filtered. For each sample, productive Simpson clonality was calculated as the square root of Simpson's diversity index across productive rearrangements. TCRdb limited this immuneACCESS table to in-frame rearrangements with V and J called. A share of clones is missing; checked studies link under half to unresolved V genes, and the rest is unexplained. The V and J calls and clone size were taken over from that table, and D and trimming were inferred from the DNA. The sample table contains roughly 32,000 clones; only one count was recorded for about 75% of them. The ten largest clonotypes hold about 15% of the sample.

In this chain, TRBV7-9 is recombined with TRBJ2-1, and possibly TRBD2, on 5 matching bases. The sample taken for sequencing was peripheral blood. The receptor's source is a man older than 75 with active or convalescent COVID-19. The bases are TGTGCCAGCAGACCTGAGGGTGAGCAGTTCTTC. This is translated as CASRPEGEQFF.